The 2 T cell receptor beta chains below all came from one sample that was sequenced in a study of technical replicates of blood from a few donors. Sequencing was performed with immunoSEQ multiplex PCR; in TCRdb, only in-frame clones are kept and a portion is missing. The data contain 84,000 or so clones, 90% to 95% of them seen just once; the ten biggest clones take up approximately 0.22%. Sample: T cells isolated from PBMCs. Receptor source: a human donor in good health.

The chain has TRBV10-1 and TRBJ2-1; 7 nucleotides align to TRBD2. This CDR3 has 15 amino acids. V dropped 7 bases and J dropped 3; count of bases not matched to a gene: 9. Germline CDR1 and CDR2: WNHNN and SYGVQD (reference sequence). In DNA, the CDR3 is TGCGCCAGCACCCCGGTGGAGCGGGGCTACAATGAGCAGTTCTTC. Its protein product is CASTPVERGYNEQFF.

The chain combines TRBV27 with TRBJ2-7; 8 bases fit TRBD1. CDR1 and CDR2 from the germline V gene are MNHEY and SMNVEV (reference sequence). This CDR3 has 13 amino acids. Trimming cost V 6 bases and J 6 bases; bases outside gene matches: 7. CDR3 sequence reads: CASSPGTGGEQYF. In DNA, the CDR3 is TGTGCCAGCAGCCCTGGGACAGGTGGCGAGCAGTACTTC.